Listed below are T cell receptor beta chains from one sample, sequenced in a study of post-analysis software for immune sequencing data. TCRdb independently ran MiXCR on the PCR reads; one entry per CDR3 protein. Of about 260,000 distinct CDR3 sequences listed, 30% to 45% are singletons. Sequences were obtained from blood. The receptors shown here come from a girl aged 5-17 years with multiple sclerosis. Each CDR3 is given with its conserved first and last residue. Each record gives: V gene, J gene, clone size, D gene, CDR3 DNA, CDR3 protein. A D gene is named only where the DNA matches it firmly. Expanded clones are given a class, and other clones once, few, many or no size at all.

>TRBV4-1|TRBJ2-3|few|TRBD2
TGCGCCAGCAGCCAAGATGTACTAGCGGGAGGCACCAACACAGATACGCAGTATTTT
CASSQDVLAGGTNTDTQYF
>TRBV13|TRBJ2-1|-|TRBD2
TGTGCCAGCAGCAGTGGGACTAGCGGGTTCTACAATGAGCAGTTCTTC
CASSSGTSGFYNEQFF
>TRBV27|TRBJ1-6|-|TRBD1
TGTGCCAGCAGTCCCGAGGGGACAGTGAATTCACCCCTCCACTTT
CASSPEGTVNSPLHF
>TRBV12-3/TRBV12-4|TRBJ1-1|-|-
TGTGCCAGCAGTTTAAACAGGCCCAGTGGAGCTTTCTTT
CASSLNRPSGAFF
>TRBV24-1|TRBJ2-2|once|-
TGTGCCACCAGTGATCCCAGGGGGGCCGGGGAGCTGTTTTTT
CATSDPRGAGELFF
>TRBV28|TRBJ1-3|-|-
TGTGCCAGCAGCCTTCCTCCGGACACCATATATTTT
CASSLPPDTIYF
>TRBV5-1|TRBJ2-1|-|-
TGCGCCAGCAGCTCCATAGCGGCGAGCTCCTACAATGAGCAGTTCTTC
CASSSIAASSYNEQFF
>TRBV9|TRBJ2-2|many|-
TGTGCCAGCAGCGTAATAGAGGGGAACACCGGGGAGCTGTTTTTT
CASSVIEGNTGELFF
>TRBV29-1|TRBJ2-5|-|TRBD2
TGCAGCGTTGAAGATCCCGAGATGGGGGGGCAAGAGACCCAGTACTTC
CSVEDPEMGGQETQYF
>TRBV11-2|TRBJ1-4|many|TRBD1
TGTGCCAGCAGCTCGTACAGGGGCCTGGGTAATGAAAAACTGTTTTTT
CASSSYRGLGNEKLFF
>TRBV2|TRBJ2-3|-|-
TGTGCCAGCATGGCGGATACGCAGTATTTT
CASMADTQYF
>TRBV20-1|TRBJ1-5|-|TRBD1
TGCAGTGCCAGGGGGCCCAATAGCAATCAGCCCCAGCATTTT
CSARGPNSNQPQHF
>TRBV7-2|TRBJ2-6|-|-
TGTGCCAGCAGCCTGTGGGAGGGGGCCAACGTCCTGACTTTC
CASSLWEGANVLTF
>TRBV20-1|TRBJ2-7|-|TRBD2
TGCAGTGCTAGAGACCGACTAGCGGGAGGCTACGAGCAGTACTTC
CSARDRLAGGYEQYF
>TRBV6-6|TRBJ1-2|many|-
TGTGCCAGCACTTACGGGGCAGGGTCTGGCTACACCTTC
CASTYGAGSGYTF
>TRBV20-1|TRBJ1-2|many|-
TGCAGTGCTTCCAAGACTGTCACCTATGGCTACACCTTC
CSASKTVTYGYTF
>TRBV20-1|TRBJ2-7|-|TRBD2
TGCAGTGCTAGAGATTATTATAGCGGGAGTTACGAGCAGTACTTC
CSARDYYSGSYEQYF
>TRBV20-1|TRBJ1-2|many|TRBD1
TGCAGTGCGTACGGGACAGGGAATGGCTACACCTTC
CSAYGTGNGYTF
>TRBV4-2|TRBJ1-5|many|-
TGTGCCAGCAGCCAAGATTTGGGGGCGTCGCATCAGCCCCAGCATTTT
CASSQDLGASHQPQHF
>TRBV5-1|TRBJ2-7|-|TRBD1
TGCGCCAGCAGCTCTAGAGGGACAGCCAGGCTGAGCTACGAGCAGTACTTC
CASSSRGTARLSYEQYF
>TRBV18|TRBJ1-1|many|TRBD1
TGTGCCAGCTCATCAGGGGGCGGTTACACTGAAGCTTTCTTT
CASSSGGGYTEAFF
>TRBV12-3/TRBV12-4|TRBJ2-7|-|-
TGTGCCAGCAGTTTAGTATGGTCCTACGAGCAGTACTTC
CASSLVWSYEQYF
>TRBV11-1|TRBJ2-3|many|-
TGTGCCAGCAGCCGGGAGAGCCTCACAGATACGCAGTATTTT
CASSRESLTDTQYF
>TRBV6-6|TRBJ2-2|-|TRBD2
TGTGCCAGCAGTTACTCAATCGGGAGGGGGGACACCGGGGAGCGGTTTTTT
CASSYSIGRGDTGERFF
>TRBV5-8|TRBJ1-2|-|-
TGTGCCAGCAGCTTGGCAGGGCTTCACTATGGCTACACCTTC
CASSLAGLHYGYTF
>TRBV4-1|TRBJ2-3|-|-
TGCGCCAGCAGCCAAGATCAAGCTTATACGCAGTATTTT
CASSQDQAYTQYF
>TRBV15|TRBJ2-2|-|-
TGTGCCACCAGCAGAGAGGTTCCTGCGAACACCGGGGAGCTGTTTTTT
CATSREVPANTGELFF
>TRBV5-6|TRBJ2-2|few|-
TGTGCCAGCAGCTTGCAGGATAAAAGGGGGTCGACAGTGGGGAAGTCGAACACCGGGGAGCTGTTTTTT
CASSLQDKRGSTVGKSNTGELFF
>TRBV5-1|TRBJ2-1|-|-
TGCGCCAGCAGCTGGTCTGGAGGGCCATCCTACAATGAGCAGTTCTTC
CASSWSGGPSYNEQFF
>TRBV15|TRBJ1-5|-|-
TGTGCCACCAGCAGAGATCCCGGGGGGGATCAGCCCCAGCATTTT
CATSRDPGGDQPQHF
>TRBV20-1|TRBJ2-7|many|-
TGCAGTGCACTTATAGGCTACGAGCAGTACTTC
CSALIGYEQYF
>TRBV7-9|TRBJ2-3|-|TRBD2
TGTGCCAGCAGCTTAAAAAGGCTAGCGGGGGCGGGAGATACGCAGTATTTT
CASSLKRLAGAGDTQYF
>TRBV5-1|TRBJ1-5|-|TRBD1
TGCGCCAGCAGCTCGGGGGACAGTGGGCATCAGCCCCAGCATTTT
CASSSGDSGHQPQHF
>TRBV3-1|TRBJ2-1|many|TRBD2
TGTGCCAGCAGCCAACCCCAGCGGGGCAATGAGCAGTTCTTC
CASSQPQRGNEQFF
>TRBV6-5|TRBJ2-1|many|TRBD2
TGTGCCAGCAGTTACGGGACTAGCGGGATGTCCTCCTACAATGAGCAGTTCTTC
CASSYGTSGMSSYNEQFF
>TRBV9|TRBJ1-6|many|-
TGTGCCAGCAGCGGGGAGGGTTATAATTCACCCCTCCACTTT
CASSGEGYNSPLHF
>TRBV7-9|TRBJ1-5|-|-
TGTGCCAGCAGCTTACGTGGGGGGCATAACAATCAGCCCCAGCATTTT
CASSLRGGHNNQPQHF